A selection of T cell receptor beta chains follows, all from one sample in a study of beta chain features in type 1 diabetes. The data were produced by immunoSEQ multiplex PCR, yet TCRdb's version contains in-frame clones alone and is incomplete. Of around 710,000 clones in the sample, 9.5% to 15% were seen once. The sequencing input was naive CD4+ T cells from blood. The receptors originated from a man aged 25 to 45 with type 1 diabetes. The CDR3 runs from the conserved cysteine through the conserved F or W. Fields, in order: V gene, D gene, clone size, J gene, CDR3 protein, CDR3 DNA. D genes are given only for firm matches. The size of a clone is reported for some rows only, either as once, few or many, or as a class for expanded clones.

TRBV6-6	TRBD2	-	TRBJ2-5	CASSGTSGGAAETQYF	TGTGCCAGCAGTGGTACTAGCGGGGGGGCCGCCGAGACCCAGTACTTC
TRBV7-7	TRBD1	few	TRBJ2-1	CASSSGTGAFNEQFF	TGTGCCAGCAGCTCCGGGACAGGGGCCTTCAATGAGCAGTTCTTC
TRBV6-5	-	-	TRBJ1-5	CASSYERGQPQHF	TGTGCCAGCAGTTACGAACGGGGACAGCCCCAGCATTTT
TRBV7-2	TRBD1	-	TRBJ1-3	CASSPLQGSAIYF	TGTGCCAGCAGCCCCTTACAGGGGAGCGCCATATATTTT
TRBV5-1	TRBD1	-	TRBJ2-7	CASSLDSGQNSYEQYF	TGCGCCAGCAGCTTGGATTCGGGACAGAACTCCTACGAGCAGTACTTC
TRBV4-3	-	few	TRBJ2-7	CASSQDSTNNYEQYF	TGCGCCAGCAGCCAAGATTCGACCAATAACTACGAGCAGTACTTC
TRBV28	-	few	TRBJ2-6	CASSLSGVSGANVLTF	TGTGCCAGCAGTTTAAGTGGTGTCTCCGGGGCCAACGTCCTGACTTTC
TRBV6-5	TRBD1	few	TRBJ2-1	CASSFDRGTGNEQFF	TGTGCCAGCAGTTTCGACAGGGGGACGGGTAATGAGCAGTTCTTC
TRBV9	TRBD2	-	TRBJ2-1	CASSGSGGVSYNEQFF	TGTGCCAGCAGCGGGAGCGGGGGGGTGTCCTACAATGAGCAGTTCTTC
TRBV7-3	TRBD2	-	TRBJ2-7	CASSLTEGGNYEQYF	TGTGCCAGCAGCTTAACGGAGGGAGGGAACTACGAGCAGTACTTC
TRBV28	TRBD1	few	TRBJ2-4	CASSLTGVQYF	TGTGCCAGCAGTCTGACAGGGGTGCAGTACTTC
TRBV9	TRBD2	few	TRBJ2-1	CASSPTPAGGYNEQFF	TGTGCCAGCAGCCCCACCCCAGCGGGGGGCTACAATGAGCAGTTCTTC
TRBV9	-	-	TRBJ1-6	CASSVTDALGDSPLHF	TGTGCCAGCAGCGTTACCGACGCGCTAGGTGATTCACCCCTCCACTTT
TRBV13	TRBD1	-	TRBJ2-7	CASSPWTGTYEQYF	TGTGCCAGCAGCCCCTGGACAGGGACCTACGAGCAGTACTTC
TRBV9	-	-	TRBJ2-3	CASSVLGLNTDTQYF	TGTGCCAGCAGCGTATTGGGGCTGAACACAGATACGCAGTATTTT
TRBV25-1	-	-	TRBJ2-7	CASSDSSGQPYEQYF	TGTGCCAGCAGTGATTCCTCGGGGCAACCCTACGAGCAGTACTTC
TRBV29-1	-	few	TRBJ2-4	CSVWTLNGKNIQYF	TGCAGCGTTTGGACGCTAAACGGCAAAAACATTCAGTACTTC